This TCR beta chain was recovered during a study of CD8 T cells in Susac syndrome (dated by TCRdb to between 2017 and 2020). A note on the overall study: Whether CD8+ T cell activation and differentiation in Susac syndrome was antigen driven was tested using repertoire sequencing. Clonality of the CD8+ T cell repertoire was compared between about a dozen healthy donors, about 14 Susac syndrome patients and around 16 multiple sclerosis patients.

As for this clonotype: Its target antigen remains unknown. No much larger clone is present one base from it, and per-base qualities are unavailable.

RNA was extracted with the RNeasy kit and roughly 0.45 to 1 ug was reverse transcribed using random hexamers. The immunoSEQ multiplex PCR assay, which covers 54 Vbeta and 13 Jbeta segments, was used to amplify TCR beta CDR3 regions. Bias from PCR amplification was corrected by using a synthetic template baseline for primer optimization and for computational correction. On the authors' methods: Reads were annotated to V, D and J genes per IMGT and analyzed with immunoSEQ Analyzer, keeping only productive sequences. Clonality was calculated as one minus the Shannon entropy normalized by log2 of the number of productive unique sequences. Public and private clones were assessed among the 100 most prevalent clones of each patient and control. Clones were defined as Susac-specific when absent from the healthy and MS cohorts, from 1,000 to 1,100 published viral clones and from other ImmuneACCESS disease sequences. Using fastp trimming at Q25 and MiXCR clonotype assembly, TCRdb reanalyzed the public sequencing data and kept in-frame beta chains. Rows are unified per CDR3 protein, each entry keeping the most common DNA and genes. These V and J calls derive from TCRdb rather than the authors' analysis. Across this sample there are about 150,000 distinct CDR3 sequences, with over 95% seen only once. The ten top clones hold 0.15% of the sample.

The investigation overall reported the following: The study acknowledged that relatively few individuals were included in the TCR sequencing and HLA analysis.

Peripheral blood CD8+ and CD4+ T cells from healthy donors, Susac syndrome patients and multiple sclerosis patients were profiled by high-throughput TCR beta sequencing. Multiple sclerosis controls were treatment-naive patients with stable or active relapsing-remitting disease fulfilling revised McDonald criteria. Bulk CD8+ and CD4+ T cells were purified by magnetic negative isolation, while CD8+ TEMRA cells were enriched using FACS. Blood was collected in EDTA tubes and processed within 24 hours, with PBMCs isolated through density gradient centrifugation. PBMCs intended for TCR sequencing were cryopreserved in liquid nitrogen and thawed later in a water bath at 37 degrees C. The sorted or isolated CD4+, CD8+ and CD8+ TEMRA cells reached a purity of at least 90%. The origin of this receptor is a human donor with multiple sclerosis. The material sequenced was CD8+ T cells from PBMCs.

CDR3 protein: CASSHPDRARETQYF. The DNA sequence is as follows: TGTGCCAGCAGCCACCCGGACAGGGCTCGGGAGACCCAGTACTTC. The chain joins TRBV3-1 to TRBJ2-5, with 8 bases in between that match TRBD1. CDR1 is given as LGHDT and CDR2 as YNNKEL, both from the germline V gene (reference sequence). The CDR3 covers 15 residues, taking in both the cysteine and the phenylalanine. Solely the CDR3 DNA is kept, with 45 bases framed from the first base. From V the trimming removes 3 bases and from J it removes 5 bases, while the gene matches leave 8 bases of the junction unaccounted for.